This entry is about one TCR beta chain. Treatment noted: oral pan-JAK inhibitor, 5-10 mg twice daily. This sample is part of a study of CD8+ T cells in alopecia areata. The sequencing template was cDNA reverse transcribed from extracted RNA. Repertoires were generated with immunoSEQ multiplex PCR, while TCRdb's copy carries only in-frame clones and drops some. This table has about 190,000 clones, about three fifths appearing once. Material: CD4+ T cells sorted from blood, obtained between weeks 47 and 50, from a patient treated with tofacitinib. The receptor comes from a human donor with alopecia areata.

The CDR3 nucleotides read TGCAGCGTTGGAAGGCCGGGGGAGGAAAAACTGTTTTTT. It encodes CSVGRPGEEKLFF. J is TRBJ1-4 and V is TRBV29-1, with D perhaps TRBD1 (5 bases). The CDR3 totals 13 residues. V was shortened by 4 bases and J by 8 bases, with 14 bases between the two germline ends. Germline-derived CDR1 and CDR2 are SQVTM and ANQGSEA.